Many counts were recorded for the clone carrying this T cell receptor (beta chain). Germline-derived CDR1 and CDR2 are SGHTA and FQGNSA. The CDR3 has 16 amino acids. Trimming took off 4 bases at V and 5 bases at J, with 20 bases between the two ends. This specimen belongs to a study of T-cell memory formation after mild COVID-19. TCRdb ran MiXCR on the 5' RACE reads and lists one entry per CDR3 protein. Here the sample spans under 300,000 distinct CDR3 sequences, approximately 8% being singletons. The sequence came from a man younger than 35 who had mild COVID-19 (a few samples of this study predate the infection). Cell type and time point are not known. The rearrangement joins TRBV7-2 to TRBJ1-2; possibly TRBD1 for D (5 bases). Sequences were obtained from PBMCs or a T cell subset sorted from them (not recorded which). DNA for the CDR3: TGTGCCAGCAGCTCAGGGCCCGGGGGACTCCCGTATGGCTACACCTTC. Encoded protein: CASSSGPGGLPYGYTF.